Listed below are T cell receptor beta chains from one sample, sequenced in a study of cytomegalovirus exposure and HLA in healthy donors. Produced via immunoSEQ multiplex PCR; TCRdb's table is partial and in-frame only. The sample includes 95,000 to 150,000 clones. What was sequenced was PBMCs. Receptor source: a man aged 35 to 55 in good health and CMV-seronegative. Each CDR3 is given with its conserved first and last residue. The order of the fields is CDR3 protein, V gene.

CASSRGADTQYF | TRBV5-4
CASAGTGGLFEQYF | TRBV5-6
CASSEAHPSETYNEQFF | TRBV6-1
CASSEYGGSSYEQYF | TRBV25-1
CASSLGTGAGAKNIQYF | TRBV7-9
CASSEAPAGLSTDTQYF | TRBV6-1
CASSGRRSGLAGSTDTQYF | TRBV7-6
CASIYIASYNEQFF | TRBV6-1
CASSFGTGVGEQYF | TRBV5-1
CASSIGQGYEAFF | TRBV5-8
CASSQLRAGTEAFF | TRBV6-6
CASSRTGGVSYEQYF | TRBV6-5
CASSLEKETQYF | TRBV18
CASSAGTSRGTGELFF | TRBV5-1
CASSLFDLSTDTQYF | TRBV7-2
CASSSGLAGGNEQYF | TRBV7-2
CASSPLAGTGANVLTF | TRBV18
CASSLSSGRRMATDTQYF | TRBV5-8
CASSFTTDRGEKLVF | TRBV5-4
CASSSTGESYNEQFF | TRBV7-2
CASSLGGEGEIYEQYF | TRBV11-2
CASSPEPRGSHGYTF | TRBV19
CASSFLGQGSYEQYF | TRBV27
CASSLEAGKNEKLFF | TRBV5-1
CASSYGGAGDTQYF | TRBV6-5
CASSDSTGTGVYEQYF | TRBV6-1
CASRRQGTDTQYF | TRBV19
CASSLFGGLRAQYF | TRBV27
CASRETSRINNEQFF | TRBV2
CAWSVRGYNQPQHF | TRBV30
CASSPREKGGYGYTF | TRBV27
CASSLEGLYNEQFF | TRBV5-6
CASSQGQGLESPLHF | TRBV4-3